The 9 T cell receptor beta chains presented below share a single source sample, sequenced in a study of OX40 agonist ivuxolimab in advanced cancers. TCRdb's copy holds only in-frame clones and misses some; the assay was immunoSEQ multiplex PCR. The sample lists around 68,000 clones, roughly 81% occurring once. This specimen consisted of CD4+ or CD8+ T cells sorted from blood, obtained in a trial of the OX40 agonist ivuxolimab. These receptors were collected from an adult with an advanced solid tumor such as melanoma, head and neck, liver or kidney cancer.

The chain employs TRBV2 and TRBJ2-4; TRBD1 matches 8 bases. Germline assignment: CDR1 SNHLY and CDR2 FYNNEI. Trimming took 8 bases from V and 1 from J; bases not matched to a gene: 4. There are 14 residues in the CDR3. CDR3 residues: CASSGQVAKNIQYF. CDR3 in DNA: TGTGCCAGCTCGGGACAGGTGGCCAAAAACATTCAGTACTTC.

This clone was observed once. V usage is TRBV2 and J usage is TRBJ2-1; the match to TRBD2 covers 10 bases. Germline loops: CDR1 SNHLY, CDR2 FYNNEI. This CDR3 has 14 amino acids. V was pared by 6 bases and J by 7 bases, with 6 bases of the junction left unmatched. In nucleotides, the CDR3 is TGTGCCAGCAGAAGACTAGCGGGCCCGAATGAGCAGTTCTTC. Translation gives CASRRLAGPNEQFF.

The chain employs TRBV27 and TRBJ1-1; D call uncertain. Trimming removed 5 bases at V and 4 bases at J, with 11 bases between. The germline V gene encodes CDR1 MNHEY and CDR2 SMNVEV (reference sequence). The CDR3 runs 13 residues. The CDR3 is CASSTRWTTEAFF. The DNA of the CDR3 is TGTGCCAGCAGTACCAGGTGGACCACTGAAGCTTTCTTT.

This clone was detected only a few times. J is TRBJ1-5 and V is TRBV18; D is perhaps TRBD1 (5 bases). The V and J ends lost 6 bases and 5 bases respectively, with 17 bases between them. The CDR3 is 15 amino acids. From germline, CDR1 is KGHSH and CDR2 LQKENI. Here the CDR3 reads CASSLKTAGDQPQHF. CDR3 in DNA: TGTGCCAGCTCGCTTAAGACAGCGGGGGATCAGCCCCAGCATTTT.

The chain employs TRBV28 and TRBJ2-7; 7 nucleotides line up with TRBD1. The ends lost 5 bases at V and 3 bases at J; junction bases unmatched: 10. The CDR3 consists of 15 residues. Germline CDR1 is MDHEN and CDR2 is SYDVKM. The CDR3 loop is CASSPPGQLFYEQYF. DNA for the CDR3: TGTGCCAGCAGTCCCCCGGGACAGTTATTCTACGAGCAGTACTTC.

CDR3 loop: CASSLSSYNSPLHF. CDR3 nucleotides: TGTGCCAGCAGCCTGAGCTCCTATAATTCACCCCTCCACTTT. The chain links TRBV5-6 to TRBJ1-6; no clear D gene. From germline, CDR1 is SGHDT and CDR2 YYEEEE. The V end lost 4 bases, the J end lost 0 bases, and 5 bases lay between the germline ends. The CDR3 is 14 residues long.

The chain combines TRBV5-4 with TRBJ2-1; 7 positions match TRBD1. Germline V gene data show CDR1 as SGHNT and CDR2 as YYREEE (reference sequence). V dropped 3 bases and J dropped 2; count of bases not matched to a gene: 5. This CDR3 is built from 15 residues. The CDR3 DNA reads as TGTGCCAGCAGCTCAACGACAGGGACCTACAATGAGCAGTTCTTC. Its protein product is CASSSTTGTYNEQFF.

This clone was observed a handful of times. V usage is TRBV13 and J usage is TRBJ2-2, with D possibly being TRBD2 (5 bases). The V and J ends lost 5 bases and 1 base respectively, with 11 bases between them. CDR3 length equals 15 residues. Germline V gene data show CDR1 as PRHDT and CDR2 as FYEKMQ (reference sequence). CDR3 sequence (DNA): TGTGCCAGCAGCCTTTCTAGCCTGAACACCGGGGAGCTGTTTTTT. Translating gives CASSLSSLNTGELFF.

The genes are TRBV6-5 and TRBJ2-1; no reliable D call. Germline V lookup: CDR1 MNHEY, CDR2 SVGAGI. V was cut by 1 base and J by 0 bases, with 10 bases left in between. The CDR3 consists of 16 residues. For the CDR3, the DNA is TGTGCCAGCAGTTACTGGCGCGCGGACTCCTACAATGAGCAGTTCTTC. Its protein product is CASSYWRADSYNEQFF.